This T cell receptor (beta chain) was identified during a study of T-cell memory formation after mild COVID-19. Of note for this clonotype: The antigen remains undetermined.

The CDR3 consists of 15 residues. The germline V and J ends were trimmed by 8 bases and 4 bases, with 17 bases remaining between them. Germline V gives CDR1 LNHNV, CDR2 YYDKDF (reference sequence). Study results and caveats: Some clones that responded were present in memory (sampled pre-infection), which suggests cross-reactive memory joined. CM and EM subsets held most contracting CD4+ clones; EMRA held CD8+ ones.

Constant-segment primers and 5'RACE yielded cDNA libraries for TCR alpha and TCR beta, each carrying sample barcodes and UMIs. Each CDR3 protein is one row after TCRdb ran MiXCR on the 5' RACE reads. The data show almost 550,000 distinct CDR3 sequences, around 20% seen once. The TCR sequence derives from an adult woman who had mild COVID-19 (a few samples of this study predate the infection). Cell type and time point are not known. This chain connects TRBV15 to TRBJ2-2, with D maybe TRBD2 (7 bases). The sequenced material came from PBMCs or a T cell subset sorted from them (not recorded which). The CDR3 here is CATGRGGASTGELFF. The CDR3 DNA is TGTGCCACCGGTAGGGGGGGGGCGAGCACCGGGGAGCTGTTTTTT.